Listed below are T cell receptor beta chains from one sample, sequenced in a study of T cell responses to AZD1222 COVID-19 vaccine. Here immunoSEQ multiplex PCR was the method, and the copy in TCRdb shows in-frame clones only, minus some. The sample consists of fewer than 150,000 clones, 75% to 90% of them appearing once. The sequencing used peripheral blood, collected on day 0 of AZD1222 vaccination. The receptors were sampled from an adult in good health. CDR3s include the opening cysteine and the closing phenylalanine or tryptophan. The order of the fields is CDR3 length, V gene, D gene, clone size, J gene, CDR3 protein, CDR3 DNA. The D gene is left open where the match is weak. Clone size is stated in some rows and not others, as once, few, many or a class when expanded.

>18|TRBV11-2|TRBD2|NA|TRBJ2-3
CASSLAPGTSGGTDTQYF
TGTGCCAGCAGCTTAGCCCCGGGGACTAGCGGGGGCACAGATACGCAGTATTTT
>14|TRBV5-1|NA|NA|TRBJ1-2
CASSLVVGYYGYTF
TGCGCCAGCAGCTTGGTGGTGGGTTACTATGGCTACACCTTC
>16|TRBV19|TRBD2|NA|TRBJ2-7
CASSLMTSGSSYEQYF
TGTGCCAGTAGTTTAATGACTAGCGGGAGTTCCTACGAGCAGTACTTC
>15|TRBV29-1|TRBD1|few|TRBJ1-1
CSSSGATGVNTEAFF
TGCAGCTCATCGGGGGCGACAGGGGTCAACACTGAAGCTTTCTTT
>13|TRBV2|NA|NA|TRBJ1-4
CASSEAAGEKLFF
TGTGCCAGCAGTGAGGCGGCGGGAGAGAAACTGTTTTTT
>13|TRBV4-2|TRBD1|NA|TRBJ2-7
CASSQHRGYEQYF
TGTGCCAGCAGCCAACACAGGGGTTACGAGCAGTACTTC
>16|TRBV10-1|NA|NA|TRBJ1-4
CASSESTAATNEKLFF
TGCGCCAGCAGTGAGTCGACAGCCGCAACTAATGAAAAACTGTTTTTT
>13|TRBV6-6|NA|NA|TRBJ2-2
CASSYTHTGELFF
TGTGCCAGCAGTTACACCCACACCGGGGAGCTGTTTTTT
>11|TRBV13|NA|NA|TRBJ2-1
CASSLVHEQFF
TGTGCCAGCAGCTTAGTGCACGAGCAGTTCTTC
>15|TRBV18|TRBD2|NA|TRBJ2-5
CASSPRLAGEETQYF
TGTGCCAGCTCACCTAGGCTAGCGGGAGAAGAGACCCAGTACTTC
>15|TRBV27|NA|NA|TRBJ1-1
CASSLSPGGPTEAFF
TGTGCCAGCAGTTTATCACCCGGAGGACCCACTGAAGCTTTCTTT
>14|TRBV27|NA|NA|TRBJ1-5
CASRPGQINQPQHF
TGTGCCAGCAGACCGGGACAAATTAATCAGCCCCAGCATTTT
>14|TRBV5-1|TRBD1|NA|TRBJ2-7
CASSLEGTGIHPYF
TGCGCCAGCAGCTTGGAGGGGACAGGGATTCATCCGTACTTC
>18|TRBV5-4|TRBD1|NA|TRBJ1-1
CASSSGTGGSMASAEAFF
TGTGCCAGCAGTTCGGGGACAGGGGGCTCCATGGCGTCTGCTGAAGCTTTCTTT